The source of this T cell receptor (beta chain) is a study of spatial heterogeneity in lung cancer. Findings and limits, study-wide: The study found ubiquitous expanded tumor TCRs in blood more at resection than follow-up.

MiXCR, run by TCRdb on the 5' RACE reads, gives a single entry per CDR3 protein. This sample yields 35,000 or so distinct CDR3 sequences, of which 4% to 6% are seen a single time; around 28% belongs to the top ten. This clonotype was counted at least ten times. Its antigen is currently unknown. As to time point: sample taken at primary tumor resection. Tumor, nontumor lung or frozen PBMC supplied whole RNA that was sequenced unsorted. In germline, CDR1 is MNHNS, CDR2 SASEGT. The CDR3 runs to 13 residues. The V and J ends lost 0 bases and 10 bases respectively, with 7 bases between them. The chain combines TRBV6-1 with TRBJ1-6; D unclear. The sequence was collected from a female donor with early-stage non-small cell lung cancer. The input for sequencing was PBMCs, taken at surgery. Here the CDR3 reads CASSEALVSPLHF. The DNA for the CDR3 is TGTGCCAGCAGTGAAGCTTTGGTGTCACCCCTCCACTTT.